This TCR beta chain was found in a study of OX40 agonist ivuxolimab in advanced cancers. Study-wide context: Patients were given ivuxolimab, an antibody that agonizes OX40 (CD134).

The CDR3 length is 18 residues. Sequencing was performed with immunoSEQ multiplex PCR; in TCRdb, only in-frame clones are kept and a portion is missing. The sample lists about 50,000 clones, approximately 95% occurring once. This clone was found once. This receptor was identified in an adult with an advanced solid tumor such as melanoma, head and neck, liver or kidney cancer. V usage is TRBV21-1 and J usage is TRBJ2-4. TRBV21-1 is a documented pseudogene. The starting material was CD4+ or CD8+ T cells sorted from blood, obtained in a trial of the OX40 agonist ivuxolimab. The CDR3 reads CASSKERRRNKAKNIQYF. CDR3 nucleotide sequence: TGTGCCAGCAGCAAAGAAAGAAGACGTAATAAGGCCAAAAACATTCAGTACTTC.